This T cell receptor (beta chain) stems from a study of cytomegalovirus exposure and HLA in healthy donors. Study outcomes and limitations: Most CMV-associated TCR beta chains appeared HLA-restricted in a later analysis.

A remark on this clone: Its antigen is as yet unknown.

The CDR3 sequence is 12 residues long. V lost 4 bases, J lost 7 bases, and 9 bases lay in between. Germline V lookup: CDR1 SGDLS, CDR2 YYNGEE. 60 Vbeta and 13 Jbeta primers were used in PCR. The repertoire was sequenced with immunoSEQ multiplex PCR; TCRdb's copy has only in-frame clones and lacks some. The sample records about 93,000 clones, about 66% being singletons. The chain recombines TRBV9 with TRBJ2-1; D gene ambiguous. This TCR derives from a boy younger than 18 in good health and CMV-seropositive. The material sequenced was PBMCs. The CDR3 spells CASSFRLNEQFF. In nucleotides, the CDR3 is TGTGCCAGCAGCTTTCGACTGAATGAGCAGTTCTTC.